The entry below gives a single T cell receptor beta chain sequence along with its context. What it binds is not known. Germline CDR1 is SGHAT and CDR2 is FQNNGV. The ends were cut back, 0 bases at V and 8 bases at J, with 13 bases in the middle. This CDR3 spans 14 amino acids. The sample originates from a study of regulatory dendritic cells for organ transplantation. This table comes from immunoSEQ multiplex PCR, and its TCRdb copy is limited to in-frame clones, with some not included. This sample has around 19,000 clones, with over 75% found just once. CFSE-labeled sorted T cells met regulatory or mature dendritic cells for around five days.

Sequences were obtained from memory CD4+ T cells from blood cultured with regulatory dendritic cells. The subset was: CD45RO+ memory T cells. The chain is built from TRBV11-2 and TRBJ1-2, with a weak D call TRBD1 (5 bases). The sequence was obtained from a human donor in good health. The CDR3 sequence: CASSLDGRGGGYTF. The CDR3 nucleotides read TGTGCCAGCAGCTTAGATGGAAGGGGAGGAGGCTACACCTTC.